The clone carrying this TCR beta chain appeared a single time. Its antigen is still unknown. The data are from a study of shared clonotypes between healthy human individuals. General study results and limits: Sampling used blood alone; tissue repertoires probably differ.

At a deep level, the assay was run. Generated by immunoSEQ multiplex PCR, the TCRdb table keeps only in-frame clones and is missing some. The table lists about 490,000 clones, 75% to 85% of them singletons. The CDR3 contains 13 residues. Germline CDR1 and CDR2: SGHTA and FQGNSA. Trimming took 1 base from V and 6 from J, leaving 8 bases between them. Material: PBMCs. This sequence originates from a woman in her forties in good health. Some clones in this sample may be carry-over from other donors' samples. The chain combines TRBV7-2 with TRBJ2-3; no firm D call. This chain's CDR3 is CASSLDATDTQYF. The DNA of the CDR3 is TGTGCCAGCAGCTTAGATGCTACGGATACGCAGTATTTT.